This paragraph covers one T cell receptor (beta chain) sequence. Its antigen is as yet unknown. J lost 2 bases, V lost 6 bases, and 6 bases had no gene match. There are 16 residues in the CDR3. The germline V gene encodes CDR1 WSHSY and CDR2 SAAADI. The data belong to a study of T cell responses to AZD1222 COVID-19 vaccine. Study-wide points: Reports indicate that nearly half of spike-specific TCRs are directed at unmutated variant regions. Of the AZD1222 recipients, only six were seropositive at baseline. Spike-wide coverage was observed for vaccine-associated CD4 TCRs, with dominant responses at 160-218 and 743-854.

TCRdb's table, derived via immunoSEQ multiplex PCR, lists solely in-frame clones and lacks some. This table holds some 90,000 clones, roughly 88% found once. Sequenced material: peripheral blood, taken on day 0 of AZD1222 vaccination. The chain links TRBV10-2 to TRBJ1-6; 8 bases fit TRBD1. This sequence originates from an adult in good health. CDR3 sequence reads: CASRMDRVPYNSPLHF. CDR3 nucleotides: TGCGCCAGCAGAATGGACAGGGTTCCCTATAATTCACCCCTCCACTTT.